The 16 T cell receptor beta chains in this list originate from one sample, sequenced in a study of regulatory T cells in long-lasting Graves disease. Time point given: newly diagnosed GD, antithyroid drugs for less than 3 months. Generation of the TCR library employed RNA extracted from PBMCs. Construction of the TCR beta libraries employed iRepertoire HTBI primers in conjunction with Arm-PCR of CDR3 regions. MiXCR, run by TCRdb on the multiplex PCR reads, gives a single entry per CDR3 protein. In the table there are more than 350,000 distinct CDR3 sequences, 14% to 15% of which are singletons. The same data also contributed to another study, on T cells in Graves' hyperthyroidism and ophthalmopathy.

The material sequenced was peripheral blood mononuclear cells (PBMCs), taken at new diagnosis, from a patient treated with antithyroid drugs. Receptors were obtained from a woman aged 30 to 39 with Graves disease.

This clonotype was seen at least ten times. The genes are TRBV15 and TRBJ1-1, with D hard to call. The CDR3 covers 13 residues. Germline-derived CDR1 and CDR2 are LNHNV and YYDKDF (reference sequence). V lost 0 bases and J 4 bases, leaving 6 bases between the germline ends. CDR3 in DNA: TGTGCCACCAGCAGAGATTTCTCCACTGAAGCTTTCTTT. Its protein product is CATSRDFSTEAFF. The full variable domain, its missing parts supplied by reference TRBV15 and TRBJ1-1, is DAMVIQNPRYQVTQFGKPVTLSCSQTLNHNVMYWYQQKSSQAPKLLFHYYDKDFNNEADTPDNFQSRRPNTSFCFLDIRSPGLGDTAMYLCATSRDFSTEAFFGQGTRLTVV.

This clonotype was observed at least ten times. J is TRBJ2-7 and V is TRBV2; tentatively, D is TRBD2 (6 bases). V was shortened by 8 bases and J by 0 bases, with 17 bases between the two germline ends. The CDR3 totals 15 residues. Germline-derived CDR1 and CDR2 are SNHLY and FYNNEI. The DNA for the CDR3 is TGTGCCAGCTCACCCGCTAGCGCAAGCTCCTACGAGCAGTACTTC. The encoded protein is CASSPASASSYEQYF.

The chain links TRBV13 to TRBJ2-1, with TRBD2 matching over 12 bases. CDR3 length: 14 residues. The germline V gene encodes CDR1 PRHDT and CDR2 FYEKMQ (reference sequence). The junction had 4 bases not matched to a gene; V was cut back by 3 bases and J by 10 bases. CDR3 sequence: CASSFASGRDEQFF. CDR3 nucleotides: TGTGCCAGCAGCTTTGCTAGCGGGAGGGACGAGCAGTTCTTC.

This clonotype is a singleton in its sample. It may be a read error: a sequence one base away is much more abundant. The chain is built from TRBV20-1 and TRBJ2-7; TRBD1 or TRBD2 may be the D gene (5 bases each). CDR1 is DFQATT, CDR2 SNEGSKA, per germline (reference sequence). V lost 6 bases, J lost 9 bases, and 18 bases lay in between. CDR3 length: 12 amino acids. The CDR3 nucleotides are TGCAGTGCGTGGGCGAGAGAGAGGGGGCAGTACTTC. This codes for CSAWARERGQYF.

This clonotype turned up a few times. The chain links TRBV13 to TRBJ2-1, with 8 bases aligning to TRBD2. The CDR3 runs to 16 residues. V shed 0 bases and J 8 bases; nucleotides not matched to a gene: 9. Per the germline V gene, CDR1 is PRHDT and CDR2 is FYEKMQ (reference sequence). The CDR3 here is CASSLGAGGPDYEQFF. CDR3 nucleotides: TGTGCCAGCAGCTTAGGGGCGGGAGGTCCAGATTATGAGCAGTTCTTC.

The chain employs TRBV11-2 and TRBJ2-3; D ambiguous. The J call may be faulty, since TRBJ2-1 better matches the DNA end. CDR1 is SGHAT and CDR2 is FQNNGV in the germline V gene. This CDR3 spans 15 amino acids. CDR3: CASSLDPSRLNEQFF. The CDR3 nucleotides read TGTGCCAGCAGCTTAGATCCCTCGCGGCTAAATGAGCAGTTCTTC.

Only a few counts were recorded for this clonotype. The chain recombines TRBV5-1 with TRBJ2-1; D possibly uses TRBD1 or TRBD2 (5 bases each). With 4 bases removed from V and 5 bases from J, the gap between germline ends came to 22 bases. The CDR3 runs 17 residues. CDR1 is SGHRS and CDR2 is YFSETQ in the germline V gene. CDR3 sequence reads: CASSVDGTQGTNNEQFF. The DNA for the CDR3 is TGCGCCAGCAGCGTCGACGGGACGCAGGGAACCAACAATGAGCAGTTCTTC.

The chain recombines TRBV7-9 with TRBJ1-2, with 9 bases identical to TRBD1. The CDR3 is 14 amino acids. The germline V gene has CDR1 SEHNR and CDR2 FQNEAQ (reference sequence). Germline trimming cut 2 bases from V and 4 bases from J; bases unmatched to any gene: 2. CDR3 loop: CASSLIQGAYGYTF. DNA for the CDR3: TGTGCCAGCAGCTTAATACAGGGGGCCTATGGCTACACCTTC.

This clonotype was counted many times. The rearrangement links TRBV24-1 to TRBJ2-3; 8 bases are shared with TRBD1. Germline V lookup: CDR1 KGHDR, CDR2 SFDVKD. After removal of 8 bases from V and 6 bases from J, the junction contained 6 bases not matched to a gene. The CDR3 runs 13 residues. The CDR3 region is CATTRGQGDTQYF. CDR3 DNA sequence: TGTGCCACCACCAGGGGGCAAGGGGATACGCAGTATTTT.

This clonotype came up many times. The chain carries TRBV18 and TRBJ2-7, with D possibly matching TRBD1 (6 bases). From germline, CDR1 is KGHSH and CDR2 LQKENI. This CDR3 has 14 amino acids. Between the trimmed V and J ends, which lost 5 bases and 2 bases, there was a span of 13 bases. CDR3 in DNA: TGTGCCAGCTCAAGGGACACATCCACCTACGAGCAGTACTTC. Encoded protein: CASSRDTSTYEQYF.

The chain is built from TRBV20-1 and TRBJ2-7; D ambiguous. CDR1 is DFQATT, CDR2 SNEGSKA, per germline (reference sequence). Trimming removed 3 bases at V and 4 bases at J, with 13 bases between. The CDR3 runs to 13 residues. CDR3 residues: CSASGWVSYEQYF. The CDR3 DNA sequence: TGCAGTGCTAGTGGGTGGGTTTCTTACGAGCAGTACTTC.

This clonotype was detected ten times or more. The chain has TRBV13 and TRBJ2-2; D is uncertain. There are 14 residues in the CDR3. Trimming took 0 bases from V and 3 from J, leaving 5 bases between them. In germline, CDR1 is PRHDT, CDR2 FYEKMQ (reference sequence). The CDR3 sequence: CASSLGRDTGELFF. CDR3 DNA sequence: TGTGCCAGCAGCTTAGGCCGCGACACCGGGGAGCTGTTTTTT.

In its sample, this clonotype was seen many times. V and J are TRBV6-7 and TRBJ2-1, with D perhaps TRBD2 (6 bases). TRBV6-7 is identified as an open reading frame with a role that is uncertain. CDR3 size: 13 residues. Trimming stripped 8 bases from V and 8 bases from J, with 16 bases between. The CDR3 region has the DNA TGTGCCAGCCGAGATCTAGCGCGATATGAGCAGTTCTTC. This gives the protein CASRDLARYEQFF.

The chain carries TRBV5-6 and TRBJ2-2; D gene ambiguous. The germline V and J ends were trimmed by 4 bases and 4 bases, with 5 bases remaining between them. CDR3 length: 12 amino acids. Per germline, CDR1 SGHDT and CDR2 YYEEEE. The CDR3 protein is CASSPFTGELFF. DNA for the CDR3: TGTGCCAGCAGCCCATTCACCGGGGAGCTGTTTTTT.

There are many counts of this clonotype. The chain has TRBV9 and TRBJ1-1, with 7 bases aligning to TRBD1. J lost 1 base, V lost 7 bases, and 4 bases had no gene match. Germline V lookup: CDR1 SGDLS, CDR2 YYNGEE. The CDR3 is 13 amino acids. The CDR3 nucleotides are TGTGCCAGCTCCGGACAGGCGAACACTGAAGCTTTCTTT. Encoded protein: CASSGQANTEAFF.

This clonotype showed up just once. The V and J genes are TRBV19 and TRBJ2-3; 8 bases agree with TRBD1. Trimming cost V 3 bases and J 1 base; bases outside gene matches: 6. This CDR3 contains 16 residues. Germline V gene data show CDR1 as LNHDA and CDR2 as SQIVND (reference sequence). CDR3 nucleotides: TGTGCCAGTAGTATCACAGGGGGAAGAGGCACAGATACGCAGTATTTT. This gives the protein CASSITGGRGTDTQYF.